This T cell receptor (beta chain) came from a study of blood T cells in healthy people across ages. Study-wide results and caveats: Estimates of total diversity, which came from one million sequenced T cells, were considered to be underestimates. Since the PBMCs were unsorted, naive and antigen-experienced cells could not be conclusively compared.

This clonotype was seen ten or more times. What it binds is not known. Primers used in a second PCR of about 6 to 11 cycles were a sample-barcoded 5' primer and a J-beta primer mix. From the 5' RACE reads, TCRdb called clonotypes with MiXCR, one entry per CDR3 protein. The sample has 850,000 to 1,300,000 distinct CDR3 sequences, more than 40% seen once. The CDR3 extends over 16 amino acids. Trimming cost V 3 bases and J 0 bases; bases outside gene matches: 3. Germline V CDR1 and CDR2: SGDLS, YYNGEE. This chain uses TRBV9 with TRBJ2-3; 11 bases fit TRBD2. This receptor was taken from a woman in her fifties or sixties in good health. The sequencing sample was made of blood. CDR3 amino acids: CASSEGLAESTDTQYF. The CDR3 DNA follows: TGTGCCAGCAGCGAGGGACTAGCGGAAAGCACAGATACGCAGTATTTT.